This T cell receptor (beta chain) was retrieved from a study of tumor-infiltrating lymphocytes in localized non-small cell lung cancer. As for the study in general: Patients included smokers and never-smokers with various histologies, some sampled after neoadjuvant chemotherapy. Study outcomes and limitations: Tumors had more T cell infiltration than uninvolved lung, per TCRbeta sequencing and CD3 counts. Different pieces of the same tissue went to different assays, confounding technical variation with intratumor heterogeneity. IM1 and IM2 tumors showed no difference in T-cell fraction.

The table came from immunoSEQ multiplex PCR; TCRdb's copy has only in-frame clones and leaves some out. Here the sample spans roughly 6,400 clones, about 71% being singletons. The table lists this clone with a few counts. Its antigen is not known. Sample: uninvolved lung tissue not adjacent to the tumor. The sequence was obtained from a human donor with non-small cell lung cancer.

Here the CDR3 reads CASSLKGGGVSYEQYF. Here the CDR3 DNA reads TGTGCCAGCAGTTTAAAAGGCGGGGGGGTCTCCTACGAGCAGTACTTC. This chain uses TRBV27 with TRBJ2-7; 9 bases fit TRBD2. Germline V gene sequence: CDR1 MNHEY, CDR2 SMNVEV (reference sequence). The CDR3 contains 16 residues. V lost 2 bases and J lost 0; bases outside the gene matches: 5.